The 7 T cell receptor beta chains below all came from one sample that was sequenced in a study of PD-1 and CTLA-4 blockade in melanoma. Repertoires were generated with immunoSEQ multiplex PCR, while TCRdb's copy carries only in-frame clones and drops some. This sample has about 16,000 clones, with 70% found just once. The sample in question was CD8+ T cells from peripheral blood, obtained from a patient given anti-PD-1 treatment. The receptors shown here come from a human donor with melanoma.

V and J are TRBV28 and TRBJ2-5; TRBD2 matches at 10 bases. This CDR3 region has 14 residues. With 4 bases clipped from V and 3 bases from J, the junction kept 2 bases outside the gene matches. CDR1 and CDR2 from the germline V gene are MDHEN and SYDVKM. The CDR3 DNA follows: TGTGCCAGCAGTTCCCTAGCGGGAGAAGAGACCCAGTACTTC. Protein product: CASSSLAGEETQYF.

The V and J genes are TRBV5-8 and TRBJ1-1; D uncertain. The germline CDR1 and CDR2 sequences are SGHTS and YDEGEE. The CDR3 has 14 residues. V shed 5 bases and J shed 7 bases, with 18 bases lying between them. The CDR3 DNA reads as TGTGCCAGCAGTCGGAGAGAGGGCGGGAATGAAGCTTTCTTT. Translating it yields CASSRREGGNEAFF.

The genes are TRBV29-1 and TRBJ1-4; D uncertain. Trimming left V 6 bases short and J 8 bases short, with 10 bases between. The CDR3 length is 11 residues. Germline V gives CDR1 SQVTM, CDR2 ANQGSEA. CDR3 loop: CSVGREEKLFF. The CDR3 DNA follows: TGCAGCGTGGGCCGGGAAGAAAAACTGTTTTTT.

The chain joins TRBV7-2 to TRBJ2-5, with a tentative D call TRBD1 (6 bases). This CDR3 contains 15 residues. Germline CDR1 and CDR2: SGHTA and FQGNSA. V was clipped by 5 bases and J by 4 bases, with 17 bases between them. CDR3 DNA sequence: TGTGCCAGCAGCGTTTACAGGGAGACAATAGAGACCCAGTACTTC. This encodes CASSVYRETIETQYF.

The chain uses TRBV7-8 and TRBJ1-2; 7 bases are shared with TRBD1. Losses at the gene ends were 5 bases for V and 6 bases for J; bases not matched to a gene: 15. CDR1 is SGHVS and CDR2 is FQNEAQ in the germline V gene. The length of the CDR3 is 16 residues. In nucleotides, the CDR3 is TGTGCCAGCAGCCAATTAAGGACAGGAGGACCCGATGGCTACACCTTC. This translates into CASSQLRTGGPDGYTF. The full variable domain, rest sourced from reference TRBV7-8 and TRBJ1-2, is GAGVSQSPRYKVAKRGQDVALRCDPISGHVSLFWYQQALGQGPEFLTYFQNEAQLDKSGLPSDRFFAERPEGSVSTLKIQRTQQEDSAVYLCASSQLRTGGPDGYTFGSGTRLTVV.

This clone was seen a handful of times. This chain connects TRBV4-1 to TRBJ1-1; D might be TRBD1 (5 bases). V was trimmed by 5 bases and J by 1 base, leaving 20 bases between them. This CDR3 has 17 amino acids. Germline V CDR1 and CDR2: MGHRA, YSYEKL. This CDR3 is CASSSGTAGLTNTEAFF. The CDR3 DNA reads as TGCGCCAGCAGCTCCGGGACGGCGGGGTTGACGAACACTGAAGCTTTCTTT.

The V call is TRBV18, the J call TRBJ1-5; D is ambiguous. Deletions cut 3 bases from V and 5 bases from J, with 17 bases between. The germline CDR1 and CDR2 sequences are KGHSH and LQKENI. The CDR3 consists of 16 residues. The CDR3 here is CASSPQTSPLDQPQHF. CDR3 bases: TGTGCCAGCTCACCGCAGACTTCCCCCTTGGATCAGCCCCAGCATTTT.